This TCR beta chain was obtained from a study of shared clonotypes between healthy human individuals. The method was immunoSEQ multiplex PCR; TCRdb's version includes in-frame clones alone and lacks a portion of them. In the table there are approximately 2.5 million clones, around nine tenths of which are singletons. V gave up 4 bases and J gave up 0 bases, with 14 bases separating them. In germline, CDR1 is LNHDA, CDR2 SQIVND (reference sequence). This CDR3 has 16 amino acids. This sequence joins TRBV19 and TRBJ2-3; no definite D call. The clonotype comes from a man between 18 and 35 years old in good health. The sequencing sample was made of naive CD4+ T cells sorted from blood. The subset is: CD45RA+ positively selected. The CDR3 DNA follows: TGTGCCAGTAGTAGAAGCTACTCACCCAGCACAGATACGCAGTATTTT. As protein: CASSRSYSPSTDTQYF.